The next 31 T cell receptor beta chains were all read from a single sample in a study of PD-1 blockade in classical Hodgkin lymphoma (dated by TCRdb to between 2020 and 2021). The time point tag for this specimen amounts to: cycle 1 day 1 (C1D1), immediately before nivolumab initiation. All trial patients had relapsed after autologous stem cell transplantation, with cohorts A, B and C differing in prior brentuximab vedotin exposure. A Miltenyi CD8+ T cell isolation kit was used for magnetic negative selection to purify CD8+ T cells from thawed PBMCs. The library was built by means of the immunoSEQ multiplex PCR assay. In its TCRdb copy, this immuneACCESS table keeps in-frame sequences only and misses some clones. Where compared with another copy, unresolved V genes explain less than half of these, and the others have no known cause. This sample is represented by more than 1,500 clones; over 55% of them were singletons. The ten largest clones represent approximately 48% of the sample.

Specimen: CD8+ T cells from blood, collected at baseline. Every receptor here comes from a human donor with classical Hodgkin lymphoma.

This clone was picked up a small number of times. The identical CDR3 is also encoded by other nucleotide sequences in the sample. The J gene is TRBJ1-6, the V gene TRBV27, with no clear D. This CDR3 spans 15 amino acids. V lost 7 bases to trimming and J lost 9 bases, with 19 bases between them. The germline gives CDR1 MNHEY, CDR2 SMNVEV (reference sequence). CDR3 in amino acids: CASTISWADGSPLHF. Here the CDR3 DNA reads TGTGCCAGCACCATATCCTGGGCAGACGGTTCACCCCTCCACTTT.

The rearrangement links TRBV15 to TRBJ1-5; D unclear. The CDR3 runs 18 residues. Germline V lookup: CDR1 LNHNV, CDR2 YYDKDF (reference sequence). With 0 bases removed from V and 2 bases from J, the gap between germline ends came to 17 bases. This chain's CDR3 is CATSRDSNTGEGNQPQHF. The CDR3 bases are TGTGCCACCAGCAGAGATAGCAACACGGGCGAAGGCAATCAGCCCCAGCATTTT.

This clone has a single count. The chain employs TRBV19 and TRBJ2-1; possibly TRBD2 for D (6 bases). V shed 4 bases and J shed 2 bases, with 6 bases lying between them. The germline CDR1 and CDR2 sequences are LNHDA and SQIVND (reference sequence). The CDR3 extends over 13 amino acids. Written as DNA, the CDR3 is TGTGCCAGTAGTAGCGGGGCCTACAATGAGCAGTTCTTC. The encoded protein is CASSSGAYNEQFF.

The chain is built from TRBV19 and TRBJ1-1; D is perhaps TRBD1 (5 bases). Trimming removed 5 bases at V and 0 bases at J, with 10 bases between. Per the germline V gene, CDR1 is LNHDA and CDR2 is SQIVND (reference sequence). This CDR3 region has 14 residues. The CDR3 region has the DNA TGTGCCAGTAGTCCGGGACTTATGAACACTGAAGCTTTCTTT. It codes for CASSPGLMNTEAFF.

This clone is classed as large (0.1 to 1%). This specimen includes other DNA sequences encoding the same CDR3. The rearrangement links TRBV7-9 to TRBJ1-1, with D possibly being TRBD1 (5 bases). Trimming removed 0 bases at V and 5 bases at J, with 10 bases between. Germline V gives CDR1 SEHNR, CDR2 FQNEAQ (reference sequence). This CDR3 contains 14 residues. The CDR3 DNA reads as TGTGCCAGCAGCTTAGCGGGAGGACATACTGAAGCTTTCTTT. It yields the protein CASSLAGGHTEAFF.

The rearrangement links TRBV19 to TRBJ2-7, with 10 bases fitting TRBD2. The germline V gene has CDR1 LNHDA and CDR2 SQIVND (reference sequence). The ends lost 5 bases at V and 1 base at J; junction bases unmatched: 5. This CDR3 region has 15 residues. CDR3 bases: TGTGCCAGTAGTGCCTCTAGCGGGGGTTCCTACGAGCAGTACTTC. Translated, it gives CASSASSGGSYEQYF.

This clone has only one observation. For the CDR3, the DNA is TGTGCCAGCAGCCTTGCGGGGACGGGCACAGATACGCAGTATTTT. Its translation is CASSLAGTGTDTQYF. V is TRBV5-5 and J is TRBJ2-3; tentatively, D is TRBD2 (6 bases). Trimming removed 4 bases from V and 1 base from J, with 13 bases in between. The CDR3 length is 15 residues. From germline, CDR1 is SGHKS and CDR2 YYEKEE (reference sequence).

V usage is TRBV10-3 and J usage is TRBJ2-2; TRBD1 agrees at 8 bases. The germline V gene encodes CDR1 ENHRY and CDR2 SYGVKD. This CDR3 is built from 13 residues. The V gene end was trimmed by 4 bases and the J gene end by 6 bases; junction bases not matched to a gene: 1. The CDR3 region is CAISGTGSGELFF. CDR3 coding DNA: TGTGCCATCAGTGGGACAGGGTCCGGGGAGCTGTTTTTT.

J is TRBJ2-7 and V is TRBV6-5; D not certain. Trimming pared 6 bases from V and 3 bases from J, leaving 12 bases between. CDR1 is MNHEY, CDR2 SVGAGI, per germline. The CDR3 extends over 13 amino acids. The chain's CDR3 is CASSLDGRYEQYF. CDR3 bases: TGTGCCAGCAGCTTGGACGGACGCTACGAGCAGTACTTC.

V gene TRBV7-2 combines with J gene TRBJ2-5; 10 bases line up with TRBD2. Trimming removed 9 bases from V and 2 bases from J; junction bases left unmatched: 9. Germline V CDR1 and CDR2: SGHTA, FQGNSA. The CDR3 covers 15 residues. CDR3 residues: CASSIAGGTQETQYF. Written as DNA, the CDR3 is TGTGCCAGTTCGATAGCGGGGGGCACACAAGAGACCCAGTACTTC.

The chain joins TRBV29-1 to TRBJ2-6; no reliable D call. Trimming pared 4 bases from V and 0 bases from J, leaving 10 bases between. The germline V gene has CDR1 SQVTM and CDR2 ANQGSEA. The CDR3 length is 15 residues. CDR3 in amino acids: CSVVGTFSGANVLTF. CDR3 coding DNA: TGCAGCGTTGTGGGCACTTTCTCTGGGGCCAACGTCCTGACTTTC.

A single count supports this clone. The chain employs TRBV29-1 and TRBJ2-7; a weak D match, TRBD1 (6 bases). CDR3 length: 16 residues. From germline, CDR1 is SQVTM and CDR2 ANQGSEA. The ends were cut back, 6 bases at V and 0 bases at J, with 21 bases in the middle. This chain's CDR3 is CSVERTGTPLSYEQYF. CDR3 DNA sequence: TGCAGCGTCGAAAGAACCGGGACACCCCTCTCCTACGAGCAGTACTTC.

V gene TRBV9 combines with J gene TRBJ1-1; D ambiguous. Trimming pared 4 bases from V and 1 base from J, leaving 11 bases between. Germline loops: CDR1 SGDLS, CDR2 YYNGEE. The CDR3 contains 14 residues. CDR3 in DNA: TGTGCCAGCAGCCCTCAGTGGGGGAACACTGAAGCTTTCTTT. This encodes CASSPQWGNTEAFF.

The CDR3 DNA reads TGTGCCAGCGCCCCCCTGACGGTCACCGGGGAGCTGTTTTTT. Translating gives CASAPLTVTGELFF. This chain links TRBV7-9 with TRBJ2-2; no clear D gene. Germline V gene data show CDR1 as SEHNR and CDR2 as FQNEAQ (reference sequence). Trimming pared 8 bases from V and 4 bases from J, leaving 14 bases between. The CDR3 loop spans 14 amino acids.

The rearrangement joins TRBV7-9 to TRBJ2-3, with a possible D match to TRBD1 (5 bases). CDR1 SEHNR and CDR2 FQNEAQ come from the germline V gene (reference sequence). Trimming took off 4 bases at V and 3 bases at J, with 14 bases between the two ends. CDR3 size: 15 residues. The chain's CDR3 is CASSSTQGSTDTQYF. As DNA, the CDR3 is TGTGCCAGCAGCTCAACCCAGGGTTCTACAGATACGCAGTATTTT.

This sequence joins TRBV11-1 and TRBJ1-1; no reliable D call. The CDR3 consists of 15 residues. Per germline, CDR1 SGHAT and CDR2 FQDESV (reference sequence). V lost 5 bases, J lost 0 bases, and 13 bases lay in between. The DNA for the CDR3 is TGTGCCAGCAGCCCAGCGGAAGGGTTGAACACTGAAGCTTTCTTT. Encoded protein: CASSPAEGLNTEAFF.

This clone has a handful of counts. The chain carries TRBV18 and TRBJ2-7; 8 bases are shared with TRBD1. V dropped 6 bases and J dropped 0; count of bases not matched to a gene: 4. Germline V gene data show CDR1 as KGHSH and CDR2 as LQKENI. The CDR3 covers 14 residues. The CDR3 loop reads CASSPGTGSYEQYV. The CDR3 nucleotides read TGTGCCAGCTCCCCCGGGACAGGCTCCTACGAGCAGTACGTC.

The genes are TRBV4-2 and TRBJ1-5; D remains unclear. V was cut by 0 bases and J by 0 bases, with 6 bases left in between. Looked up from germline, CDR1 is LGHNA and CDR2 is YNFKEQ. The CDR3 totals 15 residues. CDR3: CASSQEYLSNQPQHF. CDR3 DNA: TGTGCCAGCAGCCAAGAATATCTTAGCAATCAGCCCCAGCATTTT.

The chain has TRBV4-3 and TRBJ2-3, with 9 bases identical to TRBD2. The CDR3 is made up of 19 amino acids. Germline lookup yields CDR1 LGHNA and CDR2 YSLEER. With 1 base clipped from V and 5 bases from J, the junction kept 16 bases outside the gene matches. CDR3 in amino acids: CASSQAFPVVSGGGDTQYF. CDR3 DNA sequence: TGCGCCAGCAGCCAAGCTTTCCCGGTTGTTAGCGGGGGAGGAGATACGCAGTATTTT.

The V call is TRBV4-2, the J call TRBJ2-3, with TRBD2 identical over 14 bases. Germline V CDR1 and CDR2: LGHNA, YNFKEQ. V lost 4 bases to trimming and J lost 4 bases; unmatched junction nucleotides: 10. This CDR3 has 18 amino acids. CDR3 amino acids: CASSPKLGLAGASDTQYF. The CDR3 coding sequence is TGTGCCAGCAGCCCGAAATTGGGACTAGCGGGGGCCTCAGATACGCAGTATTTT.

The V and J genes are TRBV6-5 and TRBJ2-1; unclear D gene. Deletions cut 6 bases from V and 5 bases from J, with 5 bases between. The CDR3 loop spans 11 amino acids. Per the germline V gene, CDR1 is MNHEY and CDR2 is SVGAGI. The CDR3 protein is CASRANNEQFF. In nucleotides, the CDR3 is TGTGCCAGCAGGGCCAACAATGAGCAGTTCTTC.

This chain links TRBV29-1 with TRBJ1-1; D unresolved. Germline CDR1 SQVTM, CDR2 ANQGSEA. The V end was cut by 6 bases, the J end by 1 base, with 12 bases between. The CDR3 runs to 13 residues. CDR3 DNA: TGCAGCGTGGCCGGGGAGACGAACACTGAAGCTTTCTTT. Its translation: CSVAGETNTEAFF.

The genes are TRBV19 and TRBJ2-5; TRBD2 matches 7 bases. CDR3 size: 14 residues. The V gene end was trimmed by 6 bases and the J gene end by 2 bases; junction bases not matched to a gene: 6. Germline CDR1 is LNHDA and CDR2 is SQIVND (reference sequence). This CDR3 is CASRPREVQETQYF. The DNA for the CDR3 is TGTGCCAGTAGACCCCGGGAGGTACAAGAGACCCAGTACTTC. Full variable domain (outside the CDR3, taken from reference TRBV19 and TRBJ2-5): DGGITQSPKYLFRKEGQNVTLSCEQNLNHDAMYWYRQDPGQGLRLIYYSQIVNDFQKGDIAEGYSVSREKKESFPLTVTSAQKNPTAFYLCASRPREVQETQYFGPGTRLLVL.

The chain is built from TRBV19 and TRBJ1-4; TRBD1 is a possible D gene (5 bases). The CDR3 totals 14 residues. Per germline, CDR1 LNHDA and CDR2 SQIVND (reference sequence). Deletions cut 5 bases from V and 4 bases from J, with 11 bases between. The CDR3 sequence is CASSGDGFNEKLFF. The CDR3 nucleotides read TGTGCCAGTAGTGGGGACGGATTTAATGAAAAACTGTTTTTT.

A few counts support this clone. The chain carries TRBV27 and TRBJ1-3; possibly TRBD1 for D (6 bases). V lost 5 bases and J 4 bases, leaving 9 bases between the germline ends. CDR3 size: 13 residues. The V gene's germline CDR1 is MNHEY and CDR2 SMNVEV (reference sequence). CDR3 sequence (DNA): TGTGCCAGCAGTAGGGGGACAGGAAACACCATATATTTT. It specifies CASSRGTGNTIYF.

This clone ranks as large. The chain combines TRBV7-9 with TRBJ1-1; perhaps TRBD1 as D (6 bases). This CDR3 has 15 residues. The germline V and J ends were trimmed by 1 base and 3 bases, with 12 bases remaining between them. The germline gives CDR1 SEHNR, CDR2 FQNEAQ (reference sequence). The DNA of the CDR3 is TGTGCCAGCAGCTTAGGGCAGGGGATGGACACTGAAGCTTTCTTT. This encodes CASSLGQGMDTEAFF.

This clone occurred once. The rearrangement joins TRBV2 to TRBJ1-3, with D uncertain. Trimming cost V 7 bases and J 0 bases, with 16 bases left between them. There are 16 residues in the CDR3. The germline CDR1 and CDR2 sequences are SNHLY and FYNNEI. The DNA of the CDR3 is TGTGCCAGCACCCCCCGAGCCAGACACTCTGGAAACACCATATATTTT. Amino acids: CASTPRARHSGNTIYF. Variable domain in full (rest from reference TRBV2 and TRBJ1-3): EPEVTQTPSHQVTQMGQEVILRCVPISNHLYFYWYRQILGQKVEFLVSFYNNEISEKSEIFDDQFSVERPDGSNFTLKIRSTKLEDSAMYFCASTPRARHSGNTIYFGEGSWLTVV.

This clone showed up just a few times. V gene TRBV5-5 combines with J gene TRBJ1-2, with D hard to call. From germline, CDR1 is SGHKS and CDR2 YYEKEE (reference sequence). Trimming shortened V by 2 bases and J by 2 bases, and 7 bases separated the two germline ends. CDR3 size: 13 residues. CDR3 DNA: TGTGCCAGCAGCTTCATCGGAAACTATGGCTACACCTTC. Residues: CASSFIGNYGYTF.

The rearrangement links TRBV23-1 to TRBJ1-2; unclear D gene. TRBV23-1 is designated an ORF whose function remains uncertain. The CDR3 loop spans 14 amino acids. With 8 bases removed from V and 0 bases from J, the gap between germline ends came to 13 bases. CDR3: CASHGREANYGYTF. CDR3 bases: TGCGCCAGCCACGGAAGGGAGGCTAACTATGGCTACACCTTC.

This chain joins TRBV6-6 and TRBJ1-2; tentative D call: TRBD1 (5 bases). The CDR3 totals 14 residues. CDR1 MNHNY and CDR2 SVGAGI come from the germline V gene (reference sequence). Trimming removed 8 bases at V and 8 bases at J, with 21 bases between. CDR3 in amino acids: CASWGGERVGGYTF. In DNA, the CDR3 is TGTGCCAGCTGGGGGGGGGAGCGCGTTGGGGGCTACACCTTC.

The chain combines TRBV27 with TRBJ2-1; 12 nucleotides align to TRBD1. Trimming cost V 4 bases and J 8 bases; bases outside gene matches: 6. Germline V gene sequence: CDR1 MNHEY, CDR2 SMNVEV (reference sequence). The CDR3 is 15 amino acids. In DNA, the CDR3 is TGTGCCAGCAGTTACCGGGACAGGGGGCTACATGAGCAGTTCTTC. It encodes CASSYRDRGLHEQFF.